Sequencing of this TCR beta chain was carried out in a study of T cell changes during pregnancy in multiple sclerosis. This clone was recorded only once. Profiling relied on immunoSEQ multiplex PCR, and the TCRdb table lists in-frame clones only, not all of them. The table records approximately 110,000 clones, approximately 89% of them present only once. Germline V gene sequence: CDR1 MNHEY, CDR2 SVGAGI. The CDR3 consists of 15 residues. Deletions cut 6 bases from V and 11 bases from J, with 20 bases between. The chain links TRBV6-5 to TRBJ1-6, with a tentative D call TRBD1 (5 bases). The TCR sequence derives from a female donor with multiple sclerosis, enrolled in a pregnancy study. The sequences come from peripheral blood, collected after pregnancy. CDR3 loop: CASRLGGGQAAPLHF. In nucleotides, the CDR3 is TGTGCCAGCAGGCTTGGGGGAGGCCAGGCGGCACCCCTCCACTTT.